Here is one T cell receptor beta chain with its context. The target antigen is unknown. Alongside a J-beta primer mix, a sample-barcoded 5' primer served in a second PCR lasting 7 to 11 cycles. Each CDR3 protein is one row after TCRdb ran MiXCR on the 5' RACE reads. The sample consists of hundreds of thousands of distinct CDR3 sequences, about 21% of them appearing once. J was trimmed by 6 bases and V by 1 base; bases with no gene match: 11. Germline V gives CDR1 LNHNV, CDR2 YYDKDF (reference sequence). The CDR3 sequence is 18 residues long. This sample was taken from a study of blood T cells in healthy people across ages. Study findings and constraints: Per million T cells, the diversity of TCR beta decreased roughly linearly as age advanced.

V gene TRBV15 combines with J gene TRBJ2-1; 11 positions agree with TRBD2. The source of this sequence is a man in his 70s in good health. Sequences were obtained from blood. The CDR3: CATSRGPALAGVGNEQFF. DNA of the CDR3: TGTGCCACCAGCAGAGGCCCTGCACTAGCGGGAGTGGGCAATGAGCAGTTCTTC.